This TCR beta chain was sequenced for a study of blood T cell repertoires in COVID-19. V shed 2 bases and J shed 4 bases, with 15 bases lying between them. Germline CDR1 reads SGHRS; CDR2 reads YFSETQ. The CDR3 totals 15 residues. TCRdb keeps only in-frame clones here, not all; method: immunoSEQ multiplex PCR. The data hold about 15,000 clones, with around 92% observed a single time. The source material was peripheral blood. The V gene is TRBV5-1, the J gene TRBJ2-5, with a weak D call TRBD1 (6 bases). The sequence was obtained from a human donor in a cohort sampled during active COVID-19. CDR3 protein: CASSFSPRGLETQYF. In DNA form, the CDR3 reads TGCGCCAGCAGCTTCTCTCCCAGGGGATTAGAGACCCAGTACTTC. Filled out from reference TRBV5-1 and TRBJ2-5, the complete variable domain reads KAGVTQTPRYLIKTRGQQVTLSCSPISGHRSVSWYQQTPGQGLQFLFEYFSETQRNKGNFPGRFSGRQFSNSRSEMNVSTLELGDSALYLCASSFSPRGLETQYFGPGTRLLVL.